These T cell receptor beta chains were read from a single sample in a study of blood T cells in healthy people across ages. One entry per CDR3 protein results from TCRdb running MiXCR on the 5' RACE reads. The table has about 680,000 distinct CDR3 sequences, approximately 50% seen once. Sequencing was carried out using blood. The receptor source for this set is a woman aged 55-69 years in good health. CDR3s leave out the opening cysteine and the closing phenylalanine or tryptophan. D genes are given only for firm matches. Expanded clones are given a class, and other clones once, few, many or no size at all.

V gene,J gene,clone size,D gene,CDR3 protein
TRBV3-1,TRBJ2-7,many,.,ATRGSGEQY
TRBV2,TRBJ2-1,.,TRBD2,ASSAAGANNEQF
TRBV4-3,TRBJ1-6,.,TRBD1,AGSPRQGGSPLH
TRBV12-3/TRBV12-4,TRBJ1-2,few,.,ASTTGARGSEGYT
TRBV7-2,TRBJ2-1,.,TRBD2,ASSSRPLAGGYNEQF
TRBV7-9,TRBJ1-1,.,.,ASSTHRENAEAF
TRBV12-3/TRBV12-4,TRBJ1-2,.,TRBD1,ATTDRGNEGYT
TRBV2,.,.,TRBD1,ASTTGGIYEQY
TRBV20-1,.,.,.,SASNYVLTYEQY
TRBV20-1,TRBJ2-3,few,.,SARDHSTTTDTQY
TRBV20-1,.,.,.,SAIGFGTQY
TRBV18,TRBJ2-7,.,.,ASSPGVAVQPHEQY
TRBV30,TRBJ2-6,once,.,AWSEGRNSGANVLT
TRBV7-9,TRBJ2-1,.,TRBD2,ASSPSGNSYNEQF
TRBV29-1,TRBJ2-4,.,.,SVEAGSAKNIRY
TRBV10-3,TRBJ1-1,.,.,AISGQYKEREAF
TRBV11-2,TRBJ2-6,.,.,ASNPIAGANVLT
TRBV12-3/TRBV12-4,TRBJ1-2,many,.,ASSRSGGGYGYT
TRBV27,TRBJ2-7,.,TRBD2,ASSLNPSGPYEQY
TRBV6-2/TRBV6-3,TRBJ1-2,.,TRBD1,ASTSTGTGPRGYT
TRBV7-8,TRBJ2-5,few,.,ASSFRYSGETQY
TRBV9,TRBJ2-3,.,.,ASSVGNGNTDTQY
TRBV29-1,TRBJ2-3,.,TRBD2,SVVQASGGASDTQY
TRBV6-6,TRBJ1-4,.,.,ASNPPQGAGEKLF
TRBV10-3,TRBJ2-3,.,TRBD1,AITKKGGGTDTQY
TRBV20-1,TRBJ2-7,few,.,SARRDLLTEQY
TRBV20-1,TRBJ1-5,few,.,SANGAGENQPQH
TRBV5-1,TRBJ2-5,.,.,ASILAQDLGAQY
TRBV3-1,TRBJ2-3,.,.,ASSHTVIGTQY
TRBV11-3,TRBJ2-1,.,TRBD2,ASSQGLAGEDVSYNEQF
TRBV20-1,TRBJ2-5,.,TRBD2,SAPNSGTETQY
TRBV20-1,TRBJ2-7,.,.,SARDPLAKQY
TRBV7-3,TRBJ2-1,.,.,ASSFGPGEGGYNEQF
TRBV7-2,TRBJ2-1,.,.,ASSQLRGDNEQF
TRBV20-1,TRBJ2-1,few,TRBD2,SATRGGDEQF
TRBV28,.,.,TRBD2,ASSSPSGRALNEQY
TRBV29-1,TRBJ2-3,.,TRBD2,SVDLLIVLAGGDTQY
TRBV6-5,TRBJ2-1,.,TRBD2,ASSFLRTSGSYNEQF
TRBV27,TRBJ2-5,.,.,ARSLGRGIQY
TRBV28,TRBJ2-1,few,TRBD2,ASRLGGRASDEQF
TRBV10-3,TRBJ1-1,few,.,AVRAMNTEAF
TRBV27,TRBJ2-3,many,TRBD1,ASSRTGSTDTQY
TRBV10-3,TRBJ2-1,.,TRBD1,AISDYRDSYNEQF
TRBV5-1,TRBJ1-2,few,.,ASSWDGEPRYGYT
TRBV6-2/TRBV6-3,TRBJ2-5,few,TRBD1,ASSPGQATQETQY
TRBV5-1,TRBJ2-5,.,TRBD1,ASSLNVQGKETQY
TRBV4-3,TRBJ2-1,few,TRBD1,ASSPRDRGNNEQF
TRBV20-1,TRBJ2-7,.,TRBD2,SARDRTSGSVRSSYEQY
TRBV6-5,TRBJ1-2,.,.,ASSYSYETDYGYT
TRBV4-2,TRBJ2-5,few,TRBD2,ASSQGHPSGSNQETQY
TRBV6-2/TRBV6-3,TRBJ2-7,many,TRBD2,ASTLGLAAYEQY
TRBV18,TRBJ2-1,.,.,ASSPPNNEQF
TRBV6-5,TRBJ1-2,few,.,ASSYSPAGANYGYT
TRBV29-1,TRBJ2-7,.,TRBD1,SVEAGTGSAYEQY
TRBV11-1,TRBJ2-5,.,TRBD2,ASSLVTSGRRETQY
TRBV29-1,TRBJ2-4,few,TRBD1,SVATGGAKNIQY
TRBV4-2,TRBJ2-3,.,TRBD1,ASSPETGGTGTQY